The T cell receptor (beta chain) under discussion was sequenced for a study of OX40 agonist ivuxolimab in advanced cancers. Whole-study context: Administration of intravenous ivuxolimab to patients occurred every 2 weeks at 0.01 to 10 mg/kg. Dose-escalation patients' cancers were hepatocellular carcinoma, melanoma, renal cell or head and neck cancer. Broader study findings: Relative to CD4+, CD8+ T cells held more expanded clones on average.

This CDR3 has 16 residues. Per germline, CDR1 SEHNR and CDR2 FQNEAQ (reference sequence). Trimming at V came to 2 bases and at J to 2 bases, leaving 6 bases not matched to a gene. Comments on this clone: Its antigen is not identified.

TCRdb's table, derived via immunoSEQ multiplex PCR, lists solely in-frame clones and lacks some. Seen here are over 30,000 clones, around nine tenths observed once, and the top ten hold 36%. The sequence was collected from an adult with an advanced solid tumor such as melanoma, head and neck, liver or kidney cancer. The gene calls are TRBV7-9 and TRBJ1-5, with TRBD1 matching over 7 bases. This sample comprised CD4+ or CD8+ T cells sorted from blood, obtained in a trial of the OX40 agonist ivuxolimab. The CDR3 DNA is TGTGCCAGCAGCTTATTAAGTGGACAGGGCAATCAGCCCCAGCATTTT. It translates to CASSLLSGQGNQPQHF.